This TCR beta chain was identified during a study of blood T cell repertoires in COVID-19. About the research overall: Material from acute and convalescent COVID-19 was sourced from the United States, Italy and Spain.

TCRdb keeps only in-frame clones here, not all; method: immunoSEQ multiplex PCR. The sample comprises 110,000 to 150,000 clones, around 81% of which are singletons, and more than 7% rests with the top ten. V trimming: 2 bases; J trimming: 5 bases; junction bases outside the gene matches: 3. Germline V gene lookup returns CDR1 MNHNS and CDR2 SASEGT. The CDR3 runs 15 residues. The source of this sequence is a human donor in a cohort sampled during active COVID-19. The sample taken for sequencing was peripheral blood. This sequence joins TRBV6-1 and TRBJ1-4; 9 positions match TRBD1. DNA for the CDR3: TGTGCCAGCAGTGAAACCGGGACAGGGAATGAAAAACTGTTTTTT. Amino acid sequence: CASSETGTGNEKLFF.